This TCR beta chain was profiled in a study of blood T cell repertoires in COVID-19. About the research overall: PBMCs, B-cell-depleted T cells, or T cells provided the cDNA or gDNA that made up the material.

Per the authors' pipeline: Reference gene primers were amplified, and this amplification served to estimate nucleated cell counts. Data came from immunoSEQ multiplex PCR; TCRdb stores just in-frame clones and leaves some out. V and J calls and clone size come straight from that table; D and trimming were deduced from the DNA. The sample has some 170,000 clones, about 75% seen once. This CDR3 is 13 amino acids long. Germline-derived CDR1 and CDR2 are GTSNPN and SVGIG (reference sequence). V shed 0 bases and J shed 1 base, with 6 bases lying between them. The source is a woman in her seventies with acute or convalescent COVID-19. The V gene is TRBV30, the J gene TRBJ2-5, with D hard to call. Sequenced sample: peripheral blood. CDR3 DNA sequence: TGTGCCTGGAGTGTGGGCACCCAAGAGACCCAGTACTTC. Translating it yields CAWSVGTQETQYF.